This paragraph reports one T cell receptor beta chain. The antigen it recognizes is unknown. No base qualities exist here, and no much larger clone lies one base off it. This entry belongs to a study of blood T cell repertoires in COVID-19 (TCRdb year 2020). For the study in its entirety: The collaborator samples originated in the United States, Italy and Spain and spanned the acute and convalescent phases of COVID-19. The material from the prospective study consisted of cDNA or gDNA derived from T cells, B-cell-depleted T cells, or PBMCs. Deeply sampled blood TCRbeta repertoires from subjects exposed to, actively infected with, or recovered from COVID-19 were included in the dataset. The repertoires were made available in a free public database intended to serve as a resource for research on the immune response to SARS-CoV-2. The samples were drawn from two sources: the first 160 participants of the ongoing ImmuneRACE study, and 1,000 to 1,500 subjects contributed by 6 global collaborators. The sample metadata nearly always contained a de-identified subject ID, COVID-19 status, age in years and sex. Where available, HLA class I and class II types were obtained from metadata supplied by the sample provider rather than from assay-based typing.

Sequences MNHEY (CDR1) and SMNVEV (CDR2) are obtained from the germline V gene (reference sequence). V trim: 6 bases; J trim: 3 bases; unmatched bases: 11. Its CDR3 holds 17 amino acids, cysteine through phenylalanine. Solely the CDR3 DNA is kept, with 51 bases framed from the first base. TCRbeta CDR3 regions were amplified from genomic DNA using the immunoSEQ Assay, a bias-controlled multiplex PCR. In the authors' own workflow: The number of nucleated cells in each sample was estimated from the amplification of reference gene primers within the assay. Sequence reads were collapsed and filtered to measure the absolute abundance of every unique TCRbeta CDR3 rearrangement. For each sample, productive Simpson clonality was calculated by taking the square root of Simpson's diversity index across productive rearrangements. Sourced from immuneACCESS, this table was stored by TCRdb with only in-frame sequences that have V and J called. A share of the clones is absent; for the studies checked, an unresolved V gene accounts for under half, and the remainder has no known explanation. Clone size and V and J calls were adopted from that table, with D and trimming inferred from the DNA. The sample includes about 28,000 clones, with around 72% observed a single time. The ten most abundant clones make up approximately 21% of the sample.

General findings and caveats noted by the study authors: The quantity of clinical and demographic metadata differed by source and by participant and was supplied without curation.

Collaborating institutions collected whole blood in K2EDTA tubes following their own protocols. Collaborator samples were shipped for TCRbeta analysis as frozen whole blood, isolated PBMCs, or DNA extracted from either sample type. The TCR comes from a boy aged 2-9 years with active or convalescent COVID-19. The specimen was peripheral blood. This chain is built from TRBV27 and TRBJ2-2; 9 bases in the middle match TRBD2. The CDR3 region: CASRRSSGGLYTGELFF. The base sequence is TGTGCCAGCAGAAGGAGTAGCGGGGGCCTCTACACCGGGGAGCTGTTTTTT.